This is a list of T cell receptor beta chains from one sample in a study of T cell responses to AZD1222 COVID-19 vaccine. TCRdb's copy holds only in-frame clones and misses some; the assay was immunoSEQ multiplex PCR. In the table there are under 95,000 clones, approximately 91% of which are singletons. The specimen comprised peripheral blood, sampled on day 0 of AZD1222 vaccination. These receptors came from an adult in good health. Each CDR3 is given without its conserved first and last residue. The order of the fields is V gene, J gene, CDR3 protein.

TRBV30	TRBJ2-5	AWSVSSQTQY
TRBV11-2	TRBJ2-7	ASSLGAGAGTYEQY
TRBV28	TRBJ1-6	ASGRTGVGNSPLH
TRBV4-1	TRBJ1-1	ASSQVPGTDLTEAF
TRBV5-6	TRBJ1-2	ASSFSGVNYGYT
TRBV20-1	TRBJ2-7	SASSTLRGHEQY
TRBV5-1	TRBJ2-1	ASSLASGVSDEQF
TRBV18	TRBJ1-2	ASSPTGTGDYGYT
TRBV11-2	TRBJ2-1	ASSLARRAGIRYNEQF
TRBV6-1	TRBJ2-7	ASSPSGRAYEQY
TRBV20-1	TRBJ1-2	SAGTGSGYT
TRBV10-3	TRBJ2-1	ATAGLAGMGNEQF
TRBV29-1	TRBJ2-5	SVARGWEGLQETQY